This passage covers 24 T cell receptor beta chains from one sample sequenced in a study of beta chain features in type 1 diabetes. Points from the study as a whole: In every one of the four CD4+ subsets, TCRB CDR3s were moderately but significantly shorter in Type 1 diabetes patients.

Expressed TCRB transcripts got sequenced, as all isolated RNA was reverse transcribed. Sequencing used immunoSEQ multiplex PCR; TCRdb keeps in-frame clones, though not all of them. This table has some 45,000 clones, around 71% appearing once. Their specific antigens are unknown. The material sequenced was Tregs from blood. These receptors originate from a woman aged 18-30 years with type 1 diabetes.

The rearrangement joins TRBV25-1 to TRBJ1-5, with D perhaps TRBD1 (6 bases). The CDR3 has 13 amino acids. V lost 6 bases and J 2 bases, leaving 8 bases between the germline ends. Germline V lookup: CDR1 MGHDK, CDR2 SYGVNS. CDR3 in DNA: TGTGCCAGCAGACCAGGGGGCAATCAGCCCCAGCATTTT. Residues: CASRPGGNQPQHF.

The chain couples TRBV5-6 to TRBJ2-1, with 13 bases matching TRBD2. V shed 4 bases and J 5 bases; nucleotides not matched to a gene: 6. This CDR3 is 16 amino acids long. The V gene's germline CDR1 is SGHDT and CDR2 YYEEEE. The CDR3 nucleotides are TGTGCCAGCAGCCTACCGGGACTAGCGGGGAACAATGAGCAGTTCTTC. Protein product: CASSLPGLAGNNEQFF.

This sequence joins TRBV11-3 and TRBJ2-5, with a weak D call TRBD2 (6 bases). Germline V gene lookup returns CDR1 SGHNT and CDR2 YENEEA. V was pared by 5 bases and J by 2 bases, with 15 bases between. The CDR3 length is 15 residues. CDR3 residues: CASSLRLAVQETQYF. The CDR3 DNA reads TGTGCCAGCAGCCTCCGATTAGCGGTACAAGAGACCCAGTACTTC.

Here the CDR3 reads CASSIEGATYEQYF. The CDR3, as DNA: TGTGCCAGTAGTATTGAGGGGGCCACCTACGAGCAGTACTTC. V gene TRBV19 combines with J gene TRBJ2-5; 7 nucleotides line up with TRBD1. The DNA matches TRBJ2-7 better at its end, which makes the J call doubtful. Germline-derived CDR1 and CDR2 are LNHDA and SQIVND (reference sequence). This CDR3 spans 14 amino acids.

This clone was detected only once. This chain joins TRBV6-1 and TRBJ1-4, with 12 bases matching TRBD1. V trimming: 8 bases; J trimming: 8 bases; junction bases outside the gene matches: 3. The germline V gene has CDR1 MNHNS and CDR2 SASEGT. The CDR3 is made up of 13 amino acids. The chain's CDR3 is CASAGTGGEKLFF. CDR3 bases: TGTGCCAGCGCCGGGACAGGGGGCGAAAAACTGTTTTTT.

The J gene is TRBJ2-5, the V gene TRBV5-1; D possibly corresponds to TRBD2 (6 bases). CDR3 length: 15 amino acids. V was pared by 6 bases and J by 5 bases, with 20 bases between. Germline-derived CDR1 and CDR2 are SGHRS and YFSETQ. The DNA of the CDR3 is TGCGCCAGCACGCGGGACCGACAAAACAGGGAGACCCAGTACTTC. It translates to CASTRDRQNRETQYF.

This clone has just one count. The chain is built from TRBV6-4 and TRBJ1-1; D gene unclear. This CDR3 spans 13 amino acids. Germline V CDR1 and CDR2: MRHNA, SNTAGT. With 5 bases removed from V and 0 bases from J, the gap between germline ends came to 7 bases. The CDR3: CASSTGMNTEAFF. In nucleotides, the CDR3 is TGTGCCAGCAGTACGGGAATGAACACTGAAGCTTTCTTT.

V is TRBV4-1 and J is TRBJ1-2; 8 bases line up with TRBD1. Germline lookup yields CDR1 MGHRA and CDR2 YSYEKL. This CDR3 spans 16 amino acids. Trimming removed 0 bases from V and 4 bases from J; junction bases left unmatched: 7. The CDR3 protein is CASSQDLGQGFYGYTF. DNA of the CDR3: TGCGCCAGCAGCCAAGATCTAGGACAGGGCTTCTATGGCTACACCTTC.

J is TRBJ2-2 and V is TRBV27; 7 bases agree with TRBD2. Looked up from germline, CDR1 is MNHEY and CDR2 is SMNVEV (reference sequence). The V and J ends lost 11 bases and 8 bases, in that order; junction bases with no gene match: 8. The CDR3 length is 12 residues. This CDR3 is CAAREGGGELFF. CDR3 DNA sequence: TGTGCCGCTAGGGAGGGCGGGGGGGAGCTGTTTTTT.

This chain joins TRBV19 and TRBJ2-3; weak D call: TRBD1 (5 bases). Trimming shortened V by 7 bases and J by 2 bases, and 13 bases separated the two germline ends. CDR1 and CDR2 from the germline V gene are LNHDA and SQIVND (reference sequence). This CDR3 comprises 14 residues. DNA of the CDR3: TGTGCCAGTACCCTTAGGGGAATCACAGATACGCAGTATTTT. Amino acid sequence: CASTLRGITDTQYF.

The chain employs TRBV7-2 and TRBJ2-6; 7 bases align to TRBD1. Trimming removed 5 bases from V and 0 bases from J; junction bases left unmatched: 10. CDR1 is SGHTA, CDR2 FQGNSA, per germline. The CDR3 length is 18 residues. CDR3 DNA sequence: TGTGCCAGCAGCCGAAGAGTGACAGGGAACTCTGGGGCCAACGTCCTGACTTTC. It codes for CASSRRVTGNSGANVLTF.

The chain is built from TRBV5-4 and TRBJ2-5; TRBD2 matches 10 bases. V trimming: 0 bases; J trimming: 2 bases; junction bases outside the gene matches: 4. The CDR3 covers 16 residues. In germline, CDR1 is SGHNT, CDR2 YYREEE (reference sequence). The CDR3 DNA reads TGTGCCAGCAGCTTGGATAGCGGGGGGCGGCAAGAGACCCAGTACTTC. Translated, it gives CASSLDSGGRQETQYF.

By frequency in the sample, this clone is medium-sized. CDR3 protein: CASGVQNTEAFF. CDR3 sequence (DNA): TGTGCTAGTGGGGTACAGAACACTGAAGCTTTCTTT. The rearrangement joins TRBV12-5 to TRBJ1-1; D gene uncertain. Trimming removed 6 bases from V and 1 base from J, with 6 bases in between. The CDR3 contains 12 residues. Per the germline V gene, CDR1 is LGHNT and CDR2 is FRNRAP. Full variable domain (outside the CDR3, taken from reference TRBV12-5 and TRBJ1-1): DARVTQTPRHKVTEMGQEVTMRCQPILGHNTVFWYRQTMMQGLELLAYFRNRAPLDDSGMPKDRFSAEMPDATLATLKIQPSEPRDSAVYFCASGVQNTEAFFGQGTRLTVV.

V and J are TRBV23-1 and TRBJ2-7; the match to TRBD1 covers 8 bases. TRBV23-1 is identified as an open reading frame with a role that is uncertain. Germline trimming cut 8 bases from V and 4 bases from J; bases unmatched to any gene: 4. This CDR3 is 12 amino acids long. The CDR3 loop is CASRTGLYEQYF. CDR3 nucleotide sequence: TGCGCCAGCCGGACAGGGCTGTACGAGCAGTACTTC.

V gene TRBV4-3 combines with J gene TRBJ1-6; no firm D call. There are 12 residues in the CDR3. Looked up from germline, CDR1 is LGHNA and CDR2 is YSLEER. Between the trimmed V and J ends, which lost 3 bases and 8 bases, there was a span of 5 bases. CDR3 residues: CASSHGDSPLHF. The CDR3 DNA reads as TGCGCCAGCAGCCACGGGGATTCACCCCTCCACTTT.

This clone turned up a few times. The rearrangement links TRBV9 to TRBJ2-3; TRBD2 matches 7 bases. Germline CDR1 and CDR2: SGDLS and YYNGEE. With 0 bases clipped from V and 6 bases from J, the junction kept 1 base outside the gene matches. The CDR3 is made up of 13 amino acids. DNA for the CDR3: TGTGCCAGCAGCGTAGGGGGAGGGGATACGCAGTATTTT. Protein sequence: CASSVGGGDTQYF. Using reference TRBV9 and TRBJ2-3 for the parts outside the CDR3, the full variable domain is DSGVTQTPKHLITATGQRVTLRCSPRSGDLSVYWYQQSLDQGLQFLIQYYNGEERAKGNILERFSAQQFPDLHSELNLSSLELGDSALYFCASSVGGGDTQYFGPGTRLTVL.

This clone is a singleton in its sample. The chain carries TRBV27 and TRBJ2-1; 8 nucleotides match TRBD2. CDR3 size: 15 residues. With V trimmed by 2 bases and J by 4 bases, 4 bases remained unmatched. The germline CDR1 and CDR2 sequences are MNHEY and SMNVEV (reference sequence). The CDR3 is CASSLGGGTYNEQFF. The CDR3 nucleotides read TGTGCCAGCAGTTTAGGCGGGGGGACTTACAATGAGCAGTTCTTC.

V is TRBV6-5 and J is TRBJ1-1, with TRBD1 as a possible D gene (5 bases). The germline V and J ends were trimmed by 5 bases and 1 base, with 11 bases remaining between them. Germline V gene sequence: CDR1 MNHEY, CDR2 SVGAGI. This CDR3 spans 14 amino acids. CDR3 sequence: CASSKRQRNTEAFF. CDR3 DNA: TGTGCCAGCAGTAAAAGACAGAGGAACACTGAAGCTTTCTTT.

CDR3 region: CSARGPTYEQYF. In nucleotides, the CDR3 is TGCAGCGCTCGCGGGCCGACCTACGAGCAGTACTTC. The V call is TRBV29-1, the J call TRBJ2-5, with TRBD2 as a possible D gene (5 bases). The better agreement between TRBJ2-7 and the DNA end casts doubt on the J call. CDR1 is SQVTM, CDR2 ANQGSEA, per germline. The CDR3 runs 12 residues.

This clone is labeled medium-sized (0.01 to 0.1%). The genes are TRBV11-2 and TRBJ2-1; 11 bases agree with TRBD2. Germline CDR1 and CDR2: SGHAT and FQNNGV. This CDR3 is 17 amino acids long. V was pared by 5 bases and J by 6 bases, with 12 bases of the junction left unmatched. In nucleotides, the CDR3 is TGTGCCAGCAGCCTGCGCATGTTAGCGGGGGGGCGCAATGAGCAGTTCTTC. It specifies CASSLRMLAGGRNEQFF. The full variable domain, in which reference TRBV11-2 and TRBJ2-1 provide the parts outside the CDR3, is EAGVAQSPRYKIIEKRQSVAFWCNPISGHATLYWYQQILGQGPKLLIQFQNNGVVDDSQLPKDRFSAERLKGVDSTLKIQPAKLEDSAVYLCASSLRMLAGGRNEQFFGPGTRLTVL.

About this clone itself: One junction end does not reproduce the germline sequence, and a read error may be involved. The CDR3, as DNA: TGTGCCAGCAGCTTAGGATCTACTAACTATGGCTACGCCTTC. This codes for CASSLGSTNYGYAF. This sequence joins TRBV7-2 and TRBJ1-2, with no clear D. The CDR3 has 14 residues. Germline V gene lookup returns CDR1 SGHTA and CDR2 FQGNSA.

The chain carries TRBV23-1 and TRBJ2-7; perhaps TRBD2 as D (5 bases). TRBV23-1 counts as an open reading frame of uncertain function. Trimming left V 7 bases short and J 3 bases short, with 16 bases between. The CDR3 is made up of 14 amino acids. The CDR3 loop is CASISSGESYEQYF. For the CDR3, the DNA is TGCGCCAGCATTTCGTCCGGGGAGAGCTACGAGCAGTACTTC.

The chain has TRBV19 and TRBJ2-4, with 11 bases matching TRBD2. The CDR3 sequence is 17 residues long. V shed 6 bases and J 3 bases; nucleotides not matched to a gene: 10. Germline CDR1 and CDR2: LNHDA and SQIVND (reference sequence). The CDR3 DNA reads TGTGCCAGTAGCGACCCGACTAGCGGGATCGGCAAAAACATTCAGTACTTC. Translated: CASSDPTSGIGKNIQYF.

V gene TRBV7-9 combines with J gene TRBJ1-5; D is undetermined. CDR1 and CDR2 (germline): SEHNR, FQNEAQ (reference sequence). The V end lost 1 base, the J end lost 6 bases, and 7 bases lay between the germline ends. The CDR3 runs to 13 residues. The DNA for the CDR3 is TGTGCCAGCAGCTTAGGAGGGCTTCAGCCCCAGCATTTT. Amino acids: CASSLGGLQPQHF.